These 32 T cell receptor beta chains were all obtained from the same sample, sequenced in a study of PD-1 blockade in classical Hodgkin lymphoma. In every patient, relapse followed autologous stem cell transplantation, while exposure to brentuximab vedotin differed. Produced via immunoSEQ multiplex PCR; TCRdb's table is partial and in-frame only. Of about 61,000 clones in the sample, 80% to 90% were seen once. Sample: peripheral blood mononuclear cells (PBMCs), taken at baseline. These TCRs come from a human donor with classical Hodgkin lymphoma.

V gene TRBV2 combines with J gene TRBJ1-3, with 7 bases fitting TRBD1. V lost 6 bases to trimming and J lost 4 bases; unmatched junction nucleotides: 12. CDR1 and CDR2 (germline): SNHLY, FYNNEI. The CDR3 runs 16 residues. The chain's CDR3 is CASSLGTAIGGNTIYF. As DNA, the CDR3 is TGTGCCAGCAGCCTAGGGACAGCTATCGGGGGAAACACCATATATTTT. The full variable domain, rest sourced from reference TRBV2 and TRBJ1-3, is EPEVTQTPSHQVTQMGQEVILRCVPISNHLYFYWYRQILGQKVEFLVSFYNNEISEKSEIFDDQFSVERPDGSNFTLKIRSTKLEDSAMYFCASSLGTAIGGNTIYFGEGSWLTVV.

This clone was detected only once. V is TRBV30 and J is TRBJ1-5, with D uncertain. The V gene lost 5 bases and the J gene lost 5 bases, with 13 bases spanning the gap. CDR3 size: 13 residues. Germline V gene lookup returns CDR1 GTSNPN and CDR2 SVGIG (reference sequence). CDR3 in DNA: TGTGCCTGGGGAAGCGCCGGGGATCAGCCCCAGCATTTT. This encodes CAWGSAGDQPQHF. The whole variable domain, filled in from reference TRBV30 and TRBJ1-5, reads SQTIHQWPATLVQPVGSPLSLECTVEGTSNPNLYWYRQAAGRGLQLLFYSVGIGQISSEVPQNLSASRPQDRQFILSSKKLLLSDSGFYLCAWGSAGDQPQHFGDGTRLSIL.

The V call is TRBV5-6, the J call TRBJ2-7; no reliable D call. The CDR3 spans 11 residues. V was clipped by 5 bases and J by 3 bases, with 6 bases between them. Germline CDR1 SGHDT, CDR2 YYEEEE. The CDR3 region has the DNA TGTGCCAGCAGTACTAACTACGAGCAGTACTTC. Its protein is CASSTNYEQYF. Using reference TRBV5-6 and TRBJ2-7 for the parts outside the CDR3, the full variable domain is DAGVTQSPTHLIKTRGQQVTLRCSPKSGHDTVSWYQQALGQGPQFIFQYYEEEERQRGNFPDRFSGHQFPNYSSELNVNALLLGDSALYLCASSTNYEQYFGPGTRLTVT.

V usage is TRBV6-5 and J usage is TRBJ1-1; D is perhaps TRBD1 (6 bases). The V end lost 6 bases, the J end lost 5 bases, and 19 bases lay between the germline ends. The CDR3 extends over 15 amino acids. Germline loops: CDR1 MNHEY, CDR2 SVGAGI. CDR3 sequence reads: CASRPAGGLRTEAFF. DNA of the CDR3: TGTGCCAGCAGACCAGCTGGGGGCTTGAGGACTGAAGCTTTCTTT.

The chain couples TRBV7-9 to TRBJ1-4; D not resolved. CDR1 and CDR2 from the germline V gene are SEHNR and FQNEAQ (reference sequence). The V gene lost 9 bases and the J gene lost 5 bases, with 10 bases spanning the gap. CDR3 length equals 12 residues. The chain's CDR3 is CASLRENEKLFF. The DNA of the CDR3 is TGTGCCAGTCTCAGAGAGAATGAAAAACTGTTTTTT.

V and J are TRBV5-6 and TRBJ1-2, with D possibly matching TRBD1 (5 bases). Germline assignment: CDR1 SGHDT and CDR2 YYEEEE. The V end was cut by 3 bases, the J end by 0 bases, with 21 bases between. The CDR3 is 18 residues long. In nucleotides, the CDR3 is TGTGCCAGCAGCTCTATTCAATTGTCGACAGAGACTAACTATGGCTACACCTTC. Its translation is CASSSIQLSTETNYGYTF. Together with reference TRBV5-6 and TRBJ1-2, the CDR3 gives the full variable domain: DAGVTQSPTHLIKTRGQQVTLRCSPKSGHDTVSWYQQALGQGPQFIFQYYEEEERQRGNFPDRFSGHQFPNYSSELNVNALLLGDSALYLCASSSIQLSTETNYGYTFGSGTRLTVV.

This rearrangement joins TRBV19 to TRBJ1-2, with D possibly TRBD1 on 5 matching bases. The germline V gene has CDR1 LNHDA and CDR2 SQIVND (reference sequence). V was shortened by 8 bases and J by 8 bases, with 18 bases between the two germline ends. There are 13 residues in the CDR3. CDR3 coding DNA: TGTGCCAGTTCTCCGGAAGGGGTTTGGGGCTACACCTTC. Its protein is CASSPEGVWGYTF.

The chain carries TRBV21-1 and TRBJ1-4. TRBV21-1 constitutes a pseudogene. The CDR3 covers 19 residues. The CDR3 here is CASSKDGARTRATNEKLFF. The CDR3 region has the DNA TGTGCCAGCAGCAAAGACGGGGCCCGGACAAGGGCAACTAATGAAAAACTGTTTTTT.

V usage is TRBV18 and J usage is TRBJ2-5, with TRBD2 matching over 9 bases. Germline assignment: CDR1 KGHSH and CDR2 LQKENI. The CDR3 has 17 residues. V dropped 2 bases and J dropped 1; count of bases not matched to a gene: 8. The CDR3 loop is CASSPAILAGLQETQYF. CDR3 nucleotides: TGTGCCAGCTCACCAGCGATCCTAGCGGGGCTCCAAGAGACCCAGTACTTC.

This clone was seen only a few times. Here the CDR3 reads CASSTANNSPLHF. CDR3 coding DNA: TGTGCCAGTAGTACCGCAAACAATTCACCCCTCCACTTT. This rearrangement joins TRBV19 to TRBJ1-6, with unresolved D. V was trimmed by 4 bases and J by 7 bases, leaving 8 bases between them. Germline CDR1 is LNHDA and CDR2 is SQIVND (reference sequence). This CDR3 contains 13 residues. Looking up the rest from reference TRBV19 and TRBJ1-6 gives the full variable domain: DGGITQSPKYLFRKEGQNVTLSCEQNLNHDAMYWYRQDPGQGLRLIYYSQIVNDFQKGDIAEGYSVSREKKESFPLTVTSAQKNPTAFYLCASSTANNSPLHFGNGTRLTVT.

The chain recombines TRBV19 with TRBJ2-1; D is undetermined. The V end was cut by 6 bases, the J end by 4 bases, with 10 bases between. From germline, CDR1 is LNHDA and CDR2 SQIVND (reference sequence). The CDR3 covers 13 residues. The CDR3 spells CASSLGSYNEQFF. The CDR3 nucleotides are TGTGCCAGTAGCTTAGGATCATACAATGAGCAGTTCTTC.

V gene TRBV13 combines with J gene TRBJ2-5; D is undetermined. Germline CDR1 is PRHDT and CDR2 is FYEKMQ (reference sequence). Trimming left V 1 base short and J 5 bases short, with 5 bases between. This CDR3 has 12 amino acids. The CDR3 loop reads CASSLDPETQYF. The CDR3 DNA reads TGTGCCAGCAGCTTAGACCCCGAGACCCAGTACTTC.

This chain links TRBV5-4 with TRBJ2-7; 9 bases match TRBD2. With 4 bases clipped from V and 4 bases from J, the junction kept 12 bases outside the gene matches. From germline, CDR1 is SGHNT and CDR2 YYREEE (reference sequence). The CDR3 length is 16 residues. The CDR3 nucleotides read TGTGCCAGCAGCCCACTGCCGGGACTAGCCGAGTACGAGCAGTACTTC. Translation gives CASSPLPGLAEYEQYF. The full variable domain, rest sourced from reference TRBV5-4 and TRBJ2-7, is ETGVTQSPTHLIKTRGQQVTLRCSSQSGHNTVSWYQQALGQGPQFIFQYYREEENGRGNFPPRFSGLQFPNYSSELNVNALELDDSALYLCASSPLPGLAEYEQYFGPGTRLTVT.

J is TRBJ2-5 and V is TRBV7-8, with D uncertain. V shed 5 bases and J shed 0 bases, with 10 bases lying between them. The CDR3 has 14 residues. Germline-derived CDR1 and CDR2 are SGHVS and FQNEAQ. CDR3 loop: CASSTTKYQETQYF. The CDR3 nucleotides read TGTGCCAGCAGCACAACAAAGTACCAAGAGACCCAGTACTTC.

The chain recombines TRBV27 with TRBJ1-2; 8 nucleotides align to TRBD1. CDR3 size: 14 residues. CDR1 is MNHEY and CDR2 is SMNVEV in the germline V gene (reference sequence). Losses at the gene ends were 6 bases for V and 6 bases for J; bases not matched to a gene: 9. The CDR3 DNA follows: TGTGCCAGCAGCAAAGGACAGGGAGATGATGGCTACACCTTC. Translation: CASSKGQGDDGYTF.

V gene TRBV30 combines with J gene TRBJ1-2, with D uncertain. The CDR3 extends over 12 amino acids. From germline, CDR1 is GTSNPN and CDR2 SVGIG (reference sequence). Trimming left V 4 bases short and J 5 bases short, with 11 bases between. In DNA, the CDR3 is TGTGCCTGGACGGCGGATCGGTATGGCTACACCTTC. Translated, it gives CAWTADRYGYTF.

The chain uses TRBV20-1 and TRBJ2-4; D may be TRBD2 (6 bases). Looked up from germline, CDR1 is DFQATT and CDR2 is SNEGSKA (reference sequence). This CDR3 has 11 residues. The germline V and J ends were trimmed by 3 bases and 15 bases, with 15 bases remaining between them. The DNA for the CDR3 is TGCAGTGCTAGGCGGGACTCTGGGACGTACTTC. Its translation: CSARRDSGTYF.

This sequence joins TRBV28 and TRBJ2-3, with D uncertain. Trimming removed 2 bases at V and 4 bases at J, with 10 bases between. The CDR3 consists of 14 residues. Germline lookup yields CDR1 MDHEN and CDR2 SYDVKM. CDR3 loop: CASSLPTLADTQYF. The DNA of the CDR3 is TGTGCCAGCAGTTTACCGACATTGGCAGATACGCAGTATTTT.

The rearrangement uses TRBV27 and TRBJ1-4; 10 bases fit TRBD1. CDR3 size: 14 residues. V lost 5 bases to trimming and J lost 7 bases; unmatched junction nucleotides: 4. From germline, CDR1 is MNHEY and CDR2 SMNVEV (reference sequence). The CDR3: CASSKTGGLEKLFF. For the CDR3, the DNA is TGTGCCAGCAGTAAGACAGGGGGCCTTGAAAAACTGTTTTTT.

J is TRBJ1-2 and V is TRBV20-1; D remains unclear. Trimming took 5 bases from V and 4 from J, leaving 2 bases between them. This CDR3 spans 9 amino acids. CDR1 is DFQATT, CDR2 SNEGSKA, per germline (reference sequence). Here the CDR3 DNA reads TGCAGTGCTGGCTATGGCTACACCTTC. Protein sequence: CSAGYGYTF.

The chain has TRBV27 and TRBJ2-1, with 7 bases aligning to TRBD2. CDR1 is MNHEY and CDR2 is SMNVEV in the germline V gene (reference sequence). This CDR3 region has 15 residues. Trimming cost V 8 bases and J 0 bases; bases outside gene matches: 7. The CDR3 sequence: CASGIRTSSYNEQFF. CDR3 in DNA: TGTGCCAGCGGAATCAGGACTAGCTCCTACAATGAGCAGTTCTTC.

Concerning this clone: One end of the junction fails to match germline, which may point to a read error. The chain joins TRBV2 to TRBJ1-5, with unresolved D. The germline CDR1 and CDR2 sequences are SNHLY and FYNNEI. This CDR3 comprises 13 residues. The CDR3 loop is CASRDDSNLPQHF. CDR3 sequence (DNA): TGTGCCAGCAGGGACGACTCAAATCTGCCCCAGCATTTT.

The chain uses TRBV5-6 and TRBJ2-3, with TRBD2 matching 7 bases. CDR1 SGHDT and CDR2 YYEEEE come from the germline V gene. The CDR3 is 14 residues long. V gave up 4 bases and J gave up 6 bases; unmatched junction bases: 8. CDR3 in DNA: TGTGCCAGCAGCGCAAAGGGAGGGCCGGATACGCAGTATTTT. This gives the protein CASSAKGGPDTQYF.

The chain carries TRBV7-3 and TRBJ1-1; perhaps TRBD1 as D (5 bases). The V end lost 5 bases, the J end lost 1 base, and 17 bases lay between the germline ends. The CDR3 consists of 16 residues. Germline assignment: CDR1 SGHTA and CDR2 FQGTGA. The CDR3 DNA reads as TGTGCCAGCAGCCCCTGGGGCCCGATTTCGAACACTGAAGCTTTCTTT. Translation: CASSPWGPISNTEAFF.

The chain combines TRBV5-1 with TRBJ2-6; tentatively, D is TRBD1 (5 bases). V lost 0 bases, J lost 0 bases, and 13 bases lay in between. The germline V gene encodes CDR1 SGHRS and CDR2 YFSETQ. The CDR3 sequence is 18 residues long. The CDR3 DNA reads TGCGCCAGCAGCTTGGCAGGGATTGGTTCCTCTGGGGCCAACGTCCTGACTTTC. This codes for CASSLAGIGSSGANVLTF.

This chain joins TRBV5-4 and TRBJ2-1; weak D call: TRBD1 (6 bases). The V and J ends lost 2 bases and 6 bases respectively, with 12 bases between them. From germline, CDR1 is SGHNT and CDR2 YYREEE (reference sequence). The CDR3 is made up of 14 amino acids. This CDR3 reads CASSLPARGNEQFF. CDR3 in DNA: TGTGCCAGCAGCTTACCCGCCAGGGGCAATGAGCAGTTCTTC. The full variable domain, completed using reference TRBV5-4 and TRBJ2-1, is ETGVTQSPTHLIKTRGQQVTLRCSSQSGHNTVSWYQQALGQGPQFIFQYYREEENGRGNFPPRFSGLQFPNYSSELNVNALELDDSALYLCASSLPARGNEQFFGPGTRLTVL.

The chain is built from TRBV7-9 and TRBJ2-3; the match to TRBD2 covers 7 bases. This CDR3 comprises 16 residues. Germline loops: CDR1 SEHNR, CDR2 FQNEAQ (reference sequence). Losses at the gene ends were 6 bases for V and 1 base for J; bases not matched to a gene: 10. This CDR3 reads CASSPLSGEGTDTQYF. Here the CDR3 DNA reads TGTGCCAGCAGTCCTTTGAGCGGGGAGGGCACAGATACGCAGTATTTT.

The chain couples TRBV7-9 to TRBJ1-4, with a weak D call TRBD1 (6 bases). V lost 6 bases and J 0 bases, leaving 11 bases between the germline ends. The CDR3 is made up of 15 amino acids. Germline loops: CDR1 SEHNR, CDR2 FQNEAQ (reference sequence). The CDR3 DNA is TGTGCCAGCAGGGCACAGGGCACAACTAATGAAAAACTGTTTTTT. Amino acid sequence: CASRAQGTTNEKLFF.

This clone was seen a handful of times. The chain is built from TRBV19 and TRBJ1-2; the D gene is possibly TRBD1 (6 bases). Trimming took off 8 bases at V and 3 bases at J, with 19 bases between the two ends. Germline CDR1 reads LNHDA; CDR2 reads SQIVND (reference sequence). The CDR3 runs to 15 residues. The CDR3 sequence: CASGLQGRGDYGYTF. The CDR3 DNA is TGTGCCAGTGGGCTTCAGGGGCGCGGGGACTATGGCTACACCTTC.

This chain links TRBV6-5 with TRBJ2-7; either TRBD1 or TRBD2 may fit D (5 bases each). Trimming shortened V by 8 bases and J by 1 base, and 15 bases separated the two germline ends. The germline V gene has CDR1 MNHEY and CDR2 SVGAGI. CDR3 size: 14 residues. Written as DNA, the CDR3 is TGTGCCAGCGCTCCGGGACCCACTTCCTACGAGCAGTACTTC. Translated, it gives CASAPGPTSYEQYF.

The chain links TRBV27 to TRBJ2-7; D unclear. The germline V gene encodes CDR1 MNHEY and CDR2 SMNVEV (reference sequence). V was clipped by 2 bases and J by 0 bases, with 5 bases between them. The CDR3 covers 13 residues. CDR3 DNA sequence: TGTGCCAGCAGTTTAGCGTCCTCCTACGAGCAGTACTTC. Protein: CASSLASSYEQYF.

V usage is TRBV9 and J usage is TRBJ2-7; no firm D call. The CDR3 spans 14 residues. Germline V gives CDR1 SGDLS, CDR2 YYNGEE. V lost 0 bases, J lost 0 bases, and 7 bases lay in between. CDR3: CASSVGEGSYEQYF. CDR3 in DNA: TGTGCCAGCAGCGTAGGGGAAGGCTCCTACGAGCAGTACTTC.